A selection of T cell receptor beta chains follows, all from one sample in a study of T cell responses to AZD1222 COVID-19 vaccine. Libraries were prepared by immunoSEQ multiplex PCR; TCRdb keeps only in-frame clonotypes and omits some of them. The table shows about 130,000 clones, with 87% occurring only once. The material was peripheral blood, obtained on day 0 of AZD1222 vaccination. These receptors came from an adult in good health. Each CDR3 is given with its conserved first and last residue. Fields, in order: D gene, V gene, clone size, J gene, CDR3 DNA, CDR3 protein. A D gene is named only where the DNA matches it firmly. The size of a clone is reported for some rows only, either as once, few or many, or as a class for expanded clones.

D gene: .
V gene: TRBV5-1
clone size: .
J gene: TRBJ1-1
CDR3 DNA: TGCGCCAGCGCTCGTCCGGGGCTAGCGTCTCCCCATGAAGCTTTCTTT
CDR3 protein: CASARPGLASPHEAFF

D gene: .
V gene: TRBV6-1
clone size: .
J gene: TRBJ1-2
CDR3 DNA: TGTGCCAGCAGTGAGGGGCAGTGGTATGGCTACACCTTC
CDR3 protein: CASSEGQWYGYTF

D gene: .
V gene: TRBV5-1
clone size: .
J gene: TRBJ1-5
CDR3 DNA: TGCGCCAGCAGCTTGGACAGGGATGGCTATCAGCCCCAGCATTTT
CDR3 protein: CASSLDRDGYQPQHF

D gene: .
V gene: TRBV10-2
clone size: once
J gene: TRBJ2-3
CDR3 DNA: TGCGCCAGCAGTGAGTCGGGTAGCACAGATACGCAGTATTTT
CDR3 protein: CASSESGSTDTQYF

D gene: .
V gene: TRBV6-5
clone size: .
J gene: TRBJ1-5
CDR3 DNA: TGTGCCAGCAGCCCCACCGGCCATCAGCCCCAGCATTTT
CDR3 protein: CASSPTGHQPQHF

D gene: .
V gene: TRBV24-1
clone size: .
J gene: TRBJ1-5
CDR3 DNA: TGTGCCACCAGTGATTCGAGAGGGACTAGCAATCAGCCCCAGCATTTT
CDR3 protein: CATSDSRGTSNQPQHF

D gene: TRBD1
V gene: TRBV9
clone size: .
J gene: TRBJ2-3
CDR3 DNA: TGTGCCAGCAGCGTAGAGGGGGCGCGAGATACGCAGTATTTT
CDR3 protein: CASSVEGARDTQYF

D gene: .
V gene: TRBV6-1
clone size: .
J gene: TRBJ1-4
CDR3 DNA: TGTGCCAGCAGTGAACCGGCGGCCCCTAAAGGAAAACTGTTTTTT
CDR3 protein: CASSEPAAPKGKLFF

D gene: .
V gene: TRBV4-2
clone size: .
J gene: TRBJ1-1
CDR3 DNA: TGTGCCAGCAGCCAAGAACAGGGCGTGAACACTGAAGCTTTCTTT
CDR3 protein: CASSQEQGVNTEAFF

D gene: TRBD1
V gene: TRBV2
clone size: .
J gene: TRBJ1-3
CDR3 DNA: TGTGCCAGCAGTACCGGGACAGTCTCTGGAAACACCATATATTTT
CDR3 protein: CASSTGTVSGNTIYF

D gene: TRBD1
V gene: TRBV5-6
clone size: .
J gene: TRBJ2-7
CDR3 DNA: TGTGCCAGCAGTCGCGGACAGGGCCCCTACGAGCAGTACTTC
CDR3 protein: CASSRGQGPYEQYF

D gene: TRBD1
V gene: TRBV9
clone size: .
J gene: TRBJ1-1
CDR3 DNA: TGTGCCAGCAGCGTTCAGGGACAGATGAACACTGAAGCTTTCTTT
CDR3 protein: CASSVQGQMNTEAFF

D gene: TRBD2
V gene: TRBV9
clone size: .
J gene: TRBJ2-1
CDR3 DNA: TGTGCCAGCAGCCCGCATGGGGGGGACAATGAGCAGTTCTTC
CDR3 protein: CASSPHGGDNEQFF

D gene: .
V gene: TRBV27
clone size: .
J gene: TRBJ1-1
CDR3 DNA: TGTGCCAGCAGTAGGGGGGGAATTGAAGCTTTCTTT
CDR3 protein: CASSRGGIEAFF

D gene: TRBD2
V gene: TRBV13
clone size: .
J gene: TRBJ2-4
CDR3 DNA: TGTGCCAGCAGCTTAGTTAGCGGGGACCCCTTAGCCAAAAACATTCAGTACTTC
CDR3 protein: CASSLVSGDPLAKNIQYF

D gene: .
V gene: TRBV11-3
clone size: .
J gene: TRBJ2-3
CDR3 DNA: TGTGCCAGCAGCATCCAAGGGAGCACAGATACGCAGTATTTT
CDR3 protein: CASSIQGSTDTQYF

D gene: TRBD1
V gene: TRBV6-5
clone size: .
J gene: TRBJ1-4
CDR3 DNA: TGTGCCAGCAGGCAGGGGGCTACTAATGAAAAACTGTTTTTT
CDR3 protein: CASRQGATNEKLFF

D gene: .
V gene: TRBV24-1
clone size: .
J gene: TRBJ1-5
CDR3 DNA: TGTGCCACCAGTGCCGGAGGCAATCAGCCCCAGCATTTT
CDR3 protein: CATSAGGNQPQHF

D gene: TRBD1
V gene: TRBV30
clone size: .
J gene: TRBJ2-6
CDR3 DNA: TGTGCCTGGAGTGGCTTAGGGACAGGGGGCTCTGGGGCCAACGTCCTGACTTTC
CDR3 protein: CAWSGLGTGGSGANVLTF

D gene: .
V gene: TRBV7-8
clone size: .
J gene: TRBJ1-4
CDR3 DNA: TGTGCCAGCAGCTTTCAGGGAGCTAATGAAAAACTGTTTTTT
CDR3 protein: CASSFQGANEKLFF

D gene: TRBD1
V gene: TRBV19
clone size: .
J gene: TRBJ1-1
CDR3 DNA: TGTGCCAGTAGGACGGACAGGGAGAACACTGAAGCTTTCTTT
CDR3 protein: CASRTDRENTEAFF

D gene: TRBD2
V gene: TRBV11-2
clone size: .
J gene: TRBJ2-5
CDR3 DNA: TGTGCCAGCAGCTTAGTAAGCGGGGGGGAACAAGAGACCCAGTACTTC
CDR3 protein: CASSLVSGGEQETQYF

D gene: .
V gene: TRBV24-1
clone size: .
J gene: TRBJ2-3
CDR3 DNA: TGTGCCACCAGTGTCCCGGGCGATTTCACAGATACGCAGTATTTT
CDR3 protein: CATSVPGDFTDTQYF

D gene: .
V gene: TRBV3-1/TRBV3-2
clone size: .
J gene: TRBJ2-7
CDR3 DNA: TGTGCCAGCAGCCAGGCCGGGACCCGAAGAGATTACGAGCAGTACTTC
CDR3 protein: CASSQAGTRRDYEQYF

D gene: TRBD1
V gene: TRBV10-2
clone size: .
J gene: TRBJ2-5
CDR3 DNA: TGCGCCAGCAGTGCCACGACAGGGGCGGGAGAGACCCAGTACTTC
CDR3 protein: CASSATTGAGETQYF

D gene: .
V gene: TRBV14
clone size: .
J gene: TRBJ1-1
CDR3 DNA: TGTGCCAGCAGCCAAGCCGGGACACGACTGCCGGAAGCTTTCTTT
CDR3 protein: CASSQAGTRLPEAFF

D gene: .
V gene: TRBV24-1
clone size: few
J gene: TRBJ1-1
CDR3 DNA: TGTGCCACCCAAGGCGGGGGACTGAACACTGAAGCTTTCTTT
CDR3 protein: CATQGGGLNTEAFF

D gene: TRBD1
V gene: TRBV7-2
clone size: .
J gene: TRBJ1-5
CDR3 DNA: TGTGCTAGCAGCTTAAAGGGTTGGGGGAGACAGGGCCTCAATCAGCCCCAGCATTTT
CDR3 protein: CASSLKGWGRQGLNQPQHF

D gene: .
V gene: TRBV10-3
clone size: .
J gene: TRBJ1-1
CDR3 DNA: TGTGCCATCATGGGCAGCCAGAACACTGAAGCTTTCTTT
CDR3 protein: CAIMGSQNTEAFF

D gene: .
V gene: TRBV11-3
clone size: .
J gene: TRBJ2-1
CDR3 DNA: TGTGCCAGCAGCTTTCAGGGCAATGAGCAGTTCTTC
CDR3 protein: CASSFQGNEQFF

D gene: TRBD1
V gene: TRBV5-4
clone size: .
J gene: TRBJ2-7
CDR3 DNA: TGTGCCAGCAGCTTGAAGGGGACAGGGTCGGAGCAGTACTTC
CDR3 protein: CASSLKGTGSEQYF

D gene: .
V gene: TRBV10-3
clone size: .
J gene: TRBJ1-2
CDR3 DNA: TGTGCCATCAATCCAGGAGCAGTTTATGGCTACACCTTC
CDR3 protein: CAINPGAVYGYTF

D gene: .
V gene: TRBV19
clone size: .
J gene: TRBJ2-7
CDR3 DNA: TGTGCCAGTACCTCGGGAAGGGAAAACGAGCAGTACTTC
CDR3 protein: CASTSGRENEQYF

D gene: TRBD1
V gene: TRBV27
clone size: .
J gene: TRBJ2-7
CDR3 DNA: TGTGCCAGCAGTCCTCAACCGGGACAGGGGCCCTACGAGCAGTACTTC
CDR3 protein: CASSPQPGQGPYEQYF

D gene: .
V gene: TRBV4-2
clone size: once
J gene: TRBJ2-3
CDR3 DNA: TGTGCCAGCAGCCAAGATACTACGGGGGCAGGGGCAGATACGCAGTATTTT
CDR3 protein: CASSQDTTGAGADTQYF

D gene: TRBD1
V gene: TRBV6-5
clone size: .
J gene: TRBJ1-1
CDR3 DNA: TGTGCCAGCAGTCCTCGGGACAGGGAAAACACTGAAGCTTTCTTT
CDR3 protein: CASSPRDRENTEAFF

D gene: TRBD1
V gene: TRBV9
clone size: once
J gene: TRBJ2-7
CDR3 DNA: TGTGCCAGCAGCCCCGGGACAGGGGGCTTCTACGAGCAGTACTTC
CDR3 protein: CASSPGTGGFYEQYF

D gene: TRBD1
V gene: TRBV3-1/TRBV3-2
clone size: .
J gene: TRBJ1-4
CDR3 DNA: TGTGCCAGCAGCAATACAGGGGGGAAAATAGAAAAACTGTTTTTT
CDR3 protein: CASSNTGGKIEKLFF

D gene: .
V gene: TRBV9
clone size: .
J gene: TRBJ1-1
CDR3 DNA: TGTGCCAGCAGCGTAGGCCCAGGGCCGGGCACTGAAGCTTTCTTT
CDR3 protein: CASSVGPGPGTEAFF

D gene: TRBD1
V gene: TRBV5-1
clone size: .
J gene: TRBJ1-1
CDR3 DNA: TGCGCCAGCAACCGGGGACAGGGGAACACTGAAGCTTTCTTT
CDR3 protein: CASNRGQGNTEAFF